Presented here are 25 T cell receptor beta chains from one specimen sequenced in a study of CD8+ T cells in alopecia areata. As the sequencing template, cDNA was produced by extracting RNA and reverse transcribing it. Sequencing was performed with immunoSEQ multiplex PCR; in TCRdb, only in-frame clones are kept and a portion is missing. The table has roughly 130,000 clones, approximately 58% seen once. This specimen consisted of CD4+ T cells sorted from blood, obtained at week 0. The receptor source for this set is a human donor with alopecia areata.

A few counts support this clone. This chain connects TRBV6-5 to TRBJ1-2; D is perhaps TRBD1 (5 bases). The germline V gene has CDR1 MNHEY and CDR2 SVGAGI. V was shortened by 6 bases and J by 2 bases, with 16 bases between the two germline ends. The CDR3 is 15 amino acids. The CDR3 protein is CASSRGTKENYGYTF. In DNA form, the CDR3 reads TGTGCCAGCAGCCGAGGGACCAAAGAAAACTATGGCTACACCTTC.

V and J are TRBV15 and TRBJ2-3, with 7 bases that match TRBD1. Germline V gives CDR1 LNHNV, CDR2 YYDKDF (reference sequence). Trimming removed 8 bases from V and 4 bases from J; junction bases left unmatched: 6. This CDR3 has 13 amino acids. CDR3 sequence reads: CATGDRVADTQYF. The CDR3 DNA is TGTGCCACCGGAGACAGGGTTGCAGATACGCAGTATTTT.

The chain employs TRBV10-3 and TRBJ2-7; possible D gene TRBD1, 6 bases. CDR1 and CDR2 (germline): ENHRY, SYGVKD. V was trimmed by 11 bases and J by 5 bases, leaving 13 bases between them. The CDR3 length is 11 residues. Written as DNA, the CDR3 is TGTGCCTTAGGGGGTATCAACGAGCAGTACTTC. As protein: CALGGINEQYF.

The chain uses TRBV29-1 and TRBJ1-5; D is undetermined. The CDR3 runs to 14 residues. Germline loops: CDR1 SQVTM, CDR2 ANQGSEA. V gave up 4 bases and J gave up 0 bases, with 10 bases separating them. This CDR3 is CSVAESDSNQPQHF. DNA for the CDR3: TGCAGCGTTGCTGAATCCGATAGCAATCAGCCCCAGCATTTT.

This clone was detected a few times. This chain joins TRBV29-1 and TRBJ2-3; 8 bases map to TRBD2. V shed 5 bases and J 5 bases; nucleotides not matched to a gene: 6. Germline V gene sequence: CDR1 SQVTM, CDR2 ANQGSEA. The CDR3 is 13 residues long. The CDR3 sequence is CSVRGGRGDTQYF. The CDR3 bases are TGCAGCGTTCGGGGGGGCCGGGGAGATACGCAGTATTTT.

This clone occurred a few times. This rearrangement joins TRBV28 to TRBJ1-2; D remains ambiguous. This CDR3 has 14 residues. The germline V gene has CDR1 MDHEN and CDR2 SYDVKM. Trimming left V 1 base short and J 3 bases short, with 9 bases between. CDR3 DNA: TGTGCCAGCAGTTTATTTATTGGGGACTATGGCTACACCTTC. Translating gives CASSLFIGDYGYTF.

The chain has TRBV5-1 and TRBJ2-7; the D is unclear. Looked up from germline, CDR1 is SGHRS and CDR2 is YFSETQ. The V gene lost 7 bases and the J gene lost 1 base, with 12 bases spanning the gap. This CDR3 is built from 13 residues. CDR3 nucleotides: TGCGCCAGCTCGGCGGAATGGTCCTACGAGCAGTACTTC. Residues: CASSAEWSYEQYF. The full variable domain, with the rest looked up from reference TRBV5-1 and TRBJ2-7, is KAGVTQTPRYLIKTRGQQVTLSCSPISGHRSVSWYQQTPGQGLQFLFEYFSETQRNKGNFPGRFSGRQFSNSRSEMNVSTLELGDSALYLCASSAEWSYEQYFGPGTRLTVT.

The chain is built from TRBV6-6 and TRBJ2-7, with D perhaps matching TRBD2 (5 bases). The germline V gene encodes CDR1 MNHNY and CDR2 SVGAGI (reference sequence). V was cut by 10 bases and J by 9 bases, with 22 bases left in between. The CDR3 extends over 13 amino acids. The CDR3 here is CATTADLSSGQYF. CDR3 sequence (DNA): TGTGCCACCACGGCGGACTTAAGTTCCGGGCAGTACTTC.

This chain links TRBV7-9 with TRBJ2-7; 7 positions agree with TRBD2. Germline V lookup: CDR1 SEHNR, CDR2 FQNEAQ (reference sequence). V was clipped by 5 bases and J by 1 base; unmatched bases: 8. The CDR3 is 15 residues long. This CDR3 reads CASSPSGTNSYEQYF. The CDR3 DNA follows: TGTGCCAGCAGCCCATCCGGGACTAATTCCTACGAGCAGTACTTC.

The J gene is TRBJ2-2, the V gene TRBV9; 9 nucleotides align to TRBD2. Trimming at V came to 3 bases and at J to 4 bases, leaving 13 bases not matched to a gene. The length of the CDR3 is 18 residues. Germline V gene lookup returns CDR1 SGDLS and CDR2 YYNGEE. CDR3 coding DNA: TGTGCCAGCAGCGCTCGTAGGGCAGCGGGACTAGCCACCGGGGAGCTGTTTTTT. Translated, it gives CASSARRAAGLATGELFF.

This sequence joins TRBV15 and TRBJ2-5; TRBD2 agrees at 7 bases. V shed 4 bases and J 7 bases; nucleotides not matched to a gene: 3. The CDR3 contains 12 residues. Germline loops: CDR1 LNHNV, CDR2 YYDKDF (reference sequence). As DNA, the CDR3 is TGTGCCACCAGCAACCCGGGGGGGACCCAGTACTTC. It translates to CATSNPGGTQYF.

V usage is TRBV27 and J usage is TRBJ2-7; TRBD2 agrees at 9 bases. Germline V gene lookup returns CDR1 MNHEY and CDR2 SMNVEV (reference sequence). This CDR3 is built from 15 residues. With V trimmed by 7 bases and J by 3 bases, 10 bases remained unmatched. The CDR3 sequence: CASTTLAGPIYEQYF. CDR3 in DNA: TGTGCCAGCACTACTCTAGCGGGGCCCATCTACGAGCAGTACTTC.

This clone came up a few times. The chain recombines TRBV7-2 with TRBJ2-5, with TRBD2 matching over 7 bases. CDR3 length equals 13 residues. J lost 7 bases, V lost 0 bases, and 2 bases had no gene match. CDR1 and CDR2 from the germline V gene are SGHTA and FQGNSA. CDR3 in amino acids: CASSLAGGRTQYF. CDR3 in DNA: TGTGCCAGCAGCTTAGCGGGAGGGCGGACCCAGTACTTC.

V gene TRBV7-9 combines with J gene TRBJ1-1; 7 bases are a match to TRBD1. After removal of 7 bases from V and 3 bases from J, the junction contained 5 bases not matched to a gene. Germline V gene sequence: CDR1 SEHNR, CDR2 FQNEAQ (reference sequence). The CDR3 is 13 amino acids. The CDR3 nucleotides are TGTGCCAGCACCTATACAGGGGACACTGAAGCTTTCTTT. It is translated as CASTYTGDTEAFF.

V gene TRBV28 combines with J gene TRBJ1-1, with TRBD1 matching over 8 bases. Germline V gene data show CDR1 as MDHEN and CDR2 as SYDVKM. The CDR3 runs 13 residues. With 3 bases clipped from V and 6 bases from J, the junction kept 3 bases outside the gene matches. The CDR3, as DNA: TGTGCCAGCAGTTTGCAGGGGGCCCCTGAAGCTTTCTTT. This codes for CASSLQGAPEAFF.

V is TRBV7-6 and J is TRBJ1-6, with unresolved D. Germline CDR1 reads SGHVS; CDR2 reads FNYEAQ. V lost 5 bases and J lost 8, with 16 bases in between. This CDR3 spans 15 amino acids. CDR3: CASSQNHSPHSPLHF. CDR3 nucleotide sequence: TGTGCCAGCAGCCAGAACCACTCACCGCATTCACCCCTCCACTTT.

On this clone itself: This sample includes further DNA sequences coding for the same CDR3. The chain joins TRBV4-3 to TRBJ2-7, with TRBD1 identical over 10 bases. The CDR3 is 16 amino acids. V lost 0 bases and J lost 3; bases outside the gene matches: 5. CDR1 and CDR2 (germline): LGHNA, YSLEER. CDR3 sequence: CASSQDGGTGDYEQYF. The CDR3 nucleotides read TGCGCCAGCAGCCAAGATGGGGGGACAGGGGACTACGAGCAGTACTTC.

The J gene is TRBJ2-7, the V gene TRBV5-1, with 11 bases identical to TRBD2. CDR1 and CDR2 from the germline V gene are SGHRS and YFSETQ. After removal of 0 bases from V and 0 bases from J, the junction contained 5 bases not matched to a gene. CDR3 size: 17 residues. CDR3 nucleotides: TGCGCCAGCAGCTTGGTTTCTAGCGGGAGGAGCTCCTACGAGCAGTACTTC. This sequence encodes CASSLVSSGRSSYEQYF.

This clone has a handful of counts. The rearrangement joins TRBV21-1 to TRBJ2-7. TRBV21-1 is tagged as a pseudogene. This CDR3 has 17 residues. DNA of the CDR3: TGTGCCAGCAGCAAAATCTTAAGGGTCCCGCACTCCTACGAGCAGTACTTC. This translates into CASSKILRVPHSYEQYF.

CDR3 sequence: CASSQAGKYTQYF. Here the CDR3 DNA reads TGTGCCAGCAGTCAGGCAGGGAAATATACGCAGTATTTT. The chain couples TRBV28 to TRBJ2-3, with D possibly TRBD1 on 5 matching bases. V gave up 5 bases and J gave up 7 bases, with 13 bases separating them. The germline gives CDR1 MDHEN, CDR2 SYDVKM. This CDR3 comprises 13 residues. The full variable domain, completed using reference TRBV28 and TRBJ2-3, is DVKVTQSSRYLVKRTGEKVFLECVQDMDHENMFWYRQDPGLGLRLIYFSYDVKMKEKGDIPEGYSVSREKKERFSLILESASTNQTSMYLCASSQAGKYTQYFGPGTRLTVL.

This chain connects TRBV5-1 to TRBJ2-7; D may be TRBD1 (5 bases). Germline CDR1 SGHRS, CDR2 YFSETQ. With 4 bases removed from V and 2 bases from J, the gap between germline ends came to 10 bases. CDR3 length equals 13 residues. The chain's CDR3 is CASSTDITYEQYF. The CDR3 region has the DNA TGCGCCAGCAGCACGGACATTACCTACGAGCAGTACTTC.

This chain uses TRBV11-2 with TRBJ1-2; 7 bases are a match to TRBD1. Germline V gene data show CDR1 as SGHAT and CDR2 as FQNNGV. V was clipped by 4 bases and J by 2 bases; unmatched bases: 4. The length of the CDR3 is 14 residues. Here the CDR3 reads CASSSIRGNYGYTF. Here the CDR3 DNA reads TGTGCCAGCAGCTCTATCAGGGGGAACTATGGCTACACCTTC.

This clone was observed a few times. V and J are TRBV9 and TRBJ1-3; 9 nucleotides match TRBD1. Germline values: CDR1 SGDLS, CDR2 YYNGEE. CDR3 length equals 15 residues. The V segment lost 5 bases and the J segment 1 base; nucleotides outside the gene matches: 4. The CDR3 nucleotides are TGTGCCAGCAGAGCGGACAGGGGATCTGGAAACACCATATATTTT. Its translation is CASRADRGSGNTIYF.

The rearrangement joins TRBV15 to TRBJ2-1, with TRBD2 matching 10 bases. Looked up from germline, CDR1 is LNHNV and CDR2 is YYDKDF (reference sequence). The CDR3 is made up of 16 amino acids. The J segment lost 6 bases and the V segment lost 3 bases, leaving 8 bases of the junction unmatched. CDR3 sequence reads: CATSSRSGRALNEQFF. In DNA, the CDR3 is TGTGCCACCAGCAGTCGCAGCGGGAGGGCCCTCAATGAGCAGTTCTTC.

The rearrangement links TRBV29-1 to TRBJ1-1; D is possibly TRBD1 (5 bases). Germline CDR1 is SQVTM and CDR2 is ANQGSEA. CDR3 length: 13 amino acids. Trimming removed 1 base at V and 1 base at J, with 7 bases between. The CDR3 loop reads CSVEGTQNTEAFF. Written as DNA, the CDR3 is TGCAGCGTTGAAGGGACACAGAACACTGAAGCTTTCTTT.